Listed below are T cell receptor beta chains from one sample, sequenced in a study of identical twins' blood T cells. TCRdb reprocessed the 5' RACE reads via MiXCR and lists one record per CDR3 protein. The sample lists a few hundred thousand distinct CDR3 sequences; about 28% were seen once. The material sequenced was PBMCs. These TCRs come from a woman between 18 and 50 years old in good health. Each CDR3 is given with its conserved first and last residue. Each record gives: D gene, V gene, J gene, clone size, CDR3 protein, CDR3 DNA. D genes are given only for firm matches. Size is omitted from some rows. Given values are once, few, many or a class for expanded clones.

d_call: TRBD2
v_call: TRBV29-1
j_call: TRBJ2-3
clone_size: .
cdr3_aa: CSVSGEPSTDTQYF
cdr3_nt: TGCAGTGTGAGCGGGGAACCTAGCACAGATACGCAGTATTTT

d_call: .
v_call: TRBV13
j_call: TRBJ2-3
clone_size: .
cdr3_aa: CASSSPTRTDTQYF
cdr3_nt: TGTGCCAGCAGCTCCCCTACACGCACAGATACGCAGTATTTT

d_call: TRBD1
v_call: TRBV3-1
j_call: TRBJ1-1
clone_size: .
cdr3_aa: CASSGLKGQRLEAFF
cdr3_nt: TGTGCCAGCAGCGGGCTAAAGGGACAGCGACTCGAAGCTTTCTTT

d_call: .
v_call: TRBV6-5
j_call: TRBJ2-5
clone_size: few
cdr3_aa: CASSSFLEEVETQYF
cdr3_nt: TGTGCCAGCAGTTCTTTTCTCGAGGAGGTAGAGACCCAGTACTTC

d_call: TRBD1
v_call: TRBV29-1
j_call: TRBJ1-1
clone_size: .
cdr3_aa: CSVEVVGQGRTEAFF
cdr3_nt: TGCAGCGTTGAGGTGGTGGGACAGGGAAGGACTGAAGCTTTCTTT

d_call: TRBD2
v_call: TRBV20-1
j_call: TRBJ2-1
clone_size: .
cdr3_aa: CSARGSPSGGYNEQFF
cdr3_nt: TGCAGTGCTAGAGGATCCCCTAGCGGGGGTTACAATGAGCAGTTCTTC

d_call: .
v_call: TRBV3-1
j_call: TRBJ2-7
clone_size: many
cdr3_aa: CASSHRAYEQYF
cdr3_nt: TGTGCCAGCAGCCATAGAGCCTACGAGCAGTACTTC

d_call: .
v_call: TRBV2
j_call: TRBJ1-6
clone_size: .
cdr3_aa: CASGAEGISPLHF
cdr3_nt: TGTGCCAGCGGTGCCGAGGGCATATCACCCCTCCACTTT

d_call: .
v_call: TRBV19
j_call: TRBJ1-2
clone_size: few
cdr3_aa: CASGEDYGYTF
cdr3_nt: TGTGCCTCAGGGGAAGACTATGGCTACACCTTC

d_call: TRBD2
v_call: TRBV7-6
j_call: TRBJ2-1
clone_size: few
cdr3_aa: CASSSLRGHGRRYNEQFF
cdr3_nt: TGTGCCAGCAGCTCCCTCAGAGGTCACGGGAGGCGATACAATGAGCAGTTCTTC

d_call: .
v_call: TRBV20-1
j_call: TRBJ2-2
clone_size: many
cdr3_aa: CSARGGSMAGELFF
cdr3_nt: TGCAGTGCTAGAGGAGGTTCGATGGCCGGGGAGCTGTTTTTT

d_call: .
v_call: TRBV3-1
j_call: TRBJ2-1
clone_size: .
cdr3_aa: CASSQASEQFF
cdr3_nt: TGTGCCAGCAGCCAAGCGTCCGAGCAGTTCTTC

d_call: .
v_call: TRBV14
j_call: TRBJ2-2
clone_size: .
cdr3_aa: CASSQDGRSRTGELFF
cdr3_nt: TGTGCCAGCAGCCAAGATGGGCGTAGTCGCACCGGGGAGCTGTTTTTT

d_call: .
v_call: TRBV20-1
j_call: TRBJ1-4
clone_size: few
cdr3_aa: CSARDRAAGSEKLFF
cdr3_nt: TGCAGTGCTAGAGATCGGGCAGCCGGCAGTGAAAAACTGTTTTTT

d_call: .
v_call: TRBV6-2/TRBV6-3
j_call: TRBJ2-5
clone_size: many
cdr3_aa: CAAEKFGETQYF
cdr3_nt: TGTGCCGCCGAAAAGTTCGGTGAGACCCAGTACTTC

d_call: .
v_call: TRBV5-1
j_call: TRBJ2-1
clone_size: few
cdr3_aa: CASSLSGLRGSEQFF
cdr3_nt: TGCGCCAGCAGCTTGTCGGGCCTCAGAGGCAGTGAGCAGTTCTTC

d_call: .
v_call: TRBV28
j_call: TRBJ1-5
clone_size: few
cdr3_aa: CASSLLAYSNQPQHF
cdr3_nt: TGTGCCAGCAGTTTATTGGCTTATAGCAATCAGCCCCAGCATTTT

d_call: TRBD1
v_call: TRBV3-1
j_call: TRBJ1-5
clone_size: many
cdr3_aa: CASSQDRTGYLGNQPQHF
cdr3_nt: TGTGCCAGCAGCCAAGATCGGACAGGGTATTTGGGCAATCAGCCCCAGCATTTT

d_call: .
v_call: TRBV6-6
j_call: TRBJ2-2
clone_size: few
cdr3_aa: CASSSHLELFF
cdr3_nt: TGTGCCAGCAGTTCTCACTTGGAGCTGTTTTTT

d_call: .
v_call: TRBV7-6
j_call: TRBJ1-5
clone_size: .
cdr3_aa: CASSLNGYSNQPQHF
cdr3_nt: TGTGCCAGCAGCTTAAACGGTTATAGCAATCAGCCCCAGCATTTT

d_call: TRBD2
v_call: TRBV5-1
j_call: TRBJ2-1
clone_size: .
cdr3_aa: CASSLPIPRLAGVYNEQFF
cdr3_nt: TGCGCCAGCAGCTTGCCGATTCCCCGACTAGCGGGAGTCTACAATGAGCAGTTCTTC

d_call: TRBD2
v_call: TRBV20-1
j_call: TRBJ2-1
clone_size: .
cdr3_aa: CSAHMGLAPNEQFF
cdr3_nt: TGCAGTGCCCACATGGGACTAGCGCCCAATGAGCAGTTCTTC

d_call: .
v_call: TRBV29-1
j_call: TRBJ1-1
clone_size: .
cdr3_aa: CSVMNTEAFF
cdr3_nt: TGCAGCGTAATGAACACTGAAGCTTTCTTT

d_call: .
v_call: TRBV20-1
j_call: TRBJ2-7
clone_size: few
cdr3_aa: CSALPSSYEQYF
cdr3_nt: TGCAGTGCTCTTCCGAGCTCCTACGAGCAGTACTTC

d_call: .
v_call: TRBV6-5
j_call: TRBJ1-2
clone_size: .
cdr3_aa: CASKSSLGGYTF
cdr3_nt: TGTGCCAGCAAAAGTTCCCTGGGTGGCTACACCTTC

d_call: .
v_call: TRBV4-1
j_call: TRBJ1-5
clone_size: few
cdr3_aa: CASSLGRDGNQPQHF
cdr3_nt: TGCGCCAGCAGCCTCGGGAGGGACGGCAATCAGCCCCAGCATTTT

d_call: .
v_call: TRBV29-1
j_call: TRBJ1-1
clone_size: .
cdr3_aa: CSVVGRRLDLNTEAFF
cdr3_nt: TGCAGCGTTGTAGGCAGGAGACTGGATTTGAACACTGAAGCTTTCTTT

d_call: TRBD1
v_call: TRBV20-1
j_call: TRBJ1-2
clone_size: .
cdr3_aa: CSAVGQGVFGYTF
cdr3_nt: TGCAGTGCTGTGGGACAGGGGGTCTTTGGCTACACCTTC

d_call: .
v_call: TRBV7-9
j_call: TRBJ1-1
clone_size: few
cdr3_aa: CASNPVRVTNTEAFF
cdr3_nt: TGTGCCAGCAACCCCGTCCGGGTAACTAACACTGAAGCTTTCTTT

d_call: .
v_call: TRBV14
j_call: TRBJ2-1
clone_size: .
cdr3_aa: CASSRGPDPYNEQFF
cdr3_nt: TGTGCCAGCAGCCGAGGGCCAGATCCCTACAATGAGCAGTTCTTC

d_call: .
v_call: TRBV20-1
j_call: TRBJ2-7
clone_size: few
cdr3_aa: CSASGHPAYEQYF
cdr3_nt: TGCAGTGCTAGTGGACACCCAGCCTACGAGCAGTACTTC

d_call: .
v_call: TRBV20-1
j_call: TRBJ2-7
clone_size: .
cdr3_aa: CSAKTYTSYEQYF
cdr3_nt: TGCAGTGCAAAGACTTATACGTCCTACGAGCAGTACTTC

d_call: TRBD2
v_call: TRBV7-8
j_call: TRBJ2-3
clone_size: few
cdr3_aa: CASKVWEGSTDTQYF
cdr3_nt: TGTGCCTCAAAGGTTTGGGAGGGGAGCACAGATACGCAGTATTTT

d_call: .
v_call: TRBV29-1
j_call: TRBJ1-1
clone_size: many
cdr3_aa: CSGWVDRYTEAFF
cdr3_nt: TGCAGCGGGTGGGTCGACCGATACACTGAAGCTTTCTTT

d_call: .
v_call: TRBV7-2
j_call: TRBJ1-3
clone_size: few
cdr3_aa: CASSSFPSERDGNTIYF
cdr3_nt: TGTGCCAGCAGCTCCTTCCCCAGTGAGCGGGATGGAAACACCATATATTTT

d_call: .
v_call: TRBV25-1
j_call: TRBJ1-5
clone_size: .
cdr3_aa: CASSDGAGGRPQHF
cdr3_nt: TGTGCCAGCAGTGATGGTGCCGGGGGTCGGCCCCAGCATTTT

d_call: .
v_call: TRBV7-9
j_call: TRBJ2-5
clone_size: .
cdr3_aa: CASSLSRKTQYF
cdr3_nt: TGTGCCAGCAGCTTATCGAGGAAGACCCAGTACTTC

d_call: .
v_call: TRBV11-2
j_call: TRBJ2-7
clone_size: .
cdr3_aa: CASTSLRDSALGEQYF
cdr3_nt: TGTGCTAGCACCTCCTTGAGGGACTCTGCTTTGGGAGAGCAGTACTTC

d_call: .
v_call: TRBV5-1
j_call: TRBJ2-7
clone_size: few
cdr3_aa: CASSLSVYEQYF
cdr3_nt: TGCGCCAGCAGCTTGTCTGTTTACGAGCAGTACTTC

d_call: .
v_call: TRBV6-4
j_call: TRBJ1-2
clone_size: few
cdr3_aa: CASSVYTGSGYTF
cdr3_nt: TGTGCCAGCAGCGTTTATACAGGGTCCGGCTACACCTTC

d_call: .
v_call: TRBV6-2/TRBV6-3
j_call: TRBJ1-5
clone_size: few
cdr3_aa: CASRRGRSNQPQHF
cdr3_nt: TGTGCCAGCAGAAGGGGACGGAGCAATCAGCCCCAGCATTTT

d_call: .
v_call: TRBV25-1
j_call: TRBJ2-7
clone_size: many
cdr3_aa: CASSKEVSYEQYF
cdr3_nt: TGTGCCAGCAGTAAGGAGGTCTCCTACGAGCAGTACTTC